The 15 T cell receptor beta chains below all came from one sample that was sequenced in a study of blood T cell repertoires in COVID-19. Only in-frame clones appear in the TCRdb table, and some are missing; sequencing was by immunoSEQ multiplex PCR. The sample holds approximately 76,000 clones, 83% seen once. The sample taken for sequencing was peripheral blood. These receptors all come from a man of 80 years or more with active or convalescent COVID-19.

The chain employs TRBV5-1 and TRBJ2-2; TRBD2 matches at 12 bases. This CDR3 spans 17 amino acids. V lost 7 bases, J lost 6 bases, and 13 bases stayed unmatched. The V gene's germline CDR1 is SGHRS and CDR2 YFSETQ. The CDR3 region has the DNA TGCGCCAGCCAACTCGGGTCTAGCGGGAGGGCCGCCGGGGAGCTGTTTTTT. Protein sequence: CASQLGSSGRAAGELFF.

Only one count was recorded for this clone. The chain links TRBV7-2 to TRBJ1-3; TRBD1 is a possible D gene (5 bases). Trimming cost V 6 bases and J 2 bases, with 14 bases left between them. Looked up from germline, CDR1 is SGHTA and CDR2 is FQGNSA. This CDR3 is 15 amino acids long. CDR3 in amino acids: CASSFRRGAGNTIYF. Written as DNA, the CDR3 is TGTGCCAGCAGTTTCAGGCGGGGGGCTGGAAACACCATATATTTT.

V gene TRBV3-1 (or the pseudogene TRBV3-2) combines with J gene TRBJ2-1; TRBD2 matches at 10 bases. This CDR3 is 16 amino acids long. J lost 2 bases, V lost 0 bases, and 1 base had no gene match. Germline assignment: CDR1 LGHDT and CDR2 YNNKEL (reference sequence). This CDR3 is CASSQEGTSAYNEQFF. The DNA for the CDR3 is TGTGCCAGCAGCCAAGAAGGGACTAGCGCCTACAATGAGCAGTTCTTC.

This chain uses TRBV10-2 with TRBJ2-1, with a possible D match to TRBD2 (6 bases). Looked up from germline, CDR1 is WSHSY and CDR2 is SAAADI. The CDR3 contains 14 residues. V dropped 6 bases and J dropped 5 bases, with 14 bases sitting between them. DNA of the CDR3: TGCGCCAGCAGAGCGGGCCTATCCAACAATGAGCAGTTCTTC. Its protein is CASRAGLSNNEQFF.

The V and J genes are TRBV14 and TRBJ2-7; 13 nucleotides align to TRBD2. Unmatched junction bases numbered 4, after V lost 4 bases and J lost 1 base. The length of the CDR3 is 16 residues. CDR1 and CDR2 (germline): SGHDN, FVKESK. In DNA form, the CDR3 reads TGTGCCAGCAGCCGGACTAGCGGGGGATCTTCCTACGAGCAGTACTTC. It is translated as CASSRTSGGSSYEQYF.

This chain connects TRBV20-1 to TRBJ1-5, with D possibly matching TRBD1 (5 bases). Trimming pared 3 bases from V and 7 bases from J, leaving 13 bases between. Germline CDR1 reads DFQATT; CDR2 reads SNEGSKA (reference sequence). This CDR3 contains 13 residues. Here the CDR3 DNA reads TGCAGTGCTAGTGGGCAGGGTGGGCAGCCCCAGCATTTT. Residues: CSASGQGGQPQHF.

CDR3 residues: CASSLQRNYGYTF. The CDR3 nucleotides are TGCGCCAGCAGTCTTCAGAGGAACTATGGCTACACCTTC. The J gene is TRBJ1-2, the V gene TRBV10-1, with unresolved D. V dropped 5 bases and J dropped 2 bases, with 9 bases sitting between them. Per germline, CDR1 WNHNN and CDR2 SYGVQD (reference sequence). The CDR3 spans 13 residues.

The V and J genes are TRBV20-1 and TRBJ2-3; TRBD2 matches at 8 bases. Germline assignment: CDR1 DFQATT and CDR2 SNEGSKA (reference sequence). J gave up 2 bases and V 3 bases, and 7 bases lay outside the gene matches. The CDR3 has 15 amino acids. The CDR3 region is CSASTERGSTDTQYF. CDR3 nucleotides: TGCAGTGCTAGTACCGAGCGGGGGTCCACAGATACGCAGTATTTT.

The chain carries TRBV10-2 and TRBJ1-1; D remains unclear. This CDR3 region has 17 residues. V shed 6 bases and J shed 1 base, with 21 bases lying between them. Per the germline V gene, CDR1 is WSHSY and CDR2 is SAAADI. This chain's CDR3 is CASRRTTGWRTNTEAFF. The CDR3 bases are TGCGCCAGCAGGAGGACCACGGGATGGAGGACGAACACTGAAGCTTTCTTT.

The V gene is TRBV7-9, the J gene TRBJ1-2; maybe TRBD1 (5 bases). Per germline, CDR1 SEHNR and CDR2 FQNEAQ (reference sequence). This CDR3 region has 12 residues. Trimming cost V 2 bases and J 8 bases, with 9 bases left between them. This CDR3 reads CASSLQGQGYTF. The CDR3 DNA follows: TGTGCCAGCAGCTTACAAGGACAAGGCTACACCTTC.

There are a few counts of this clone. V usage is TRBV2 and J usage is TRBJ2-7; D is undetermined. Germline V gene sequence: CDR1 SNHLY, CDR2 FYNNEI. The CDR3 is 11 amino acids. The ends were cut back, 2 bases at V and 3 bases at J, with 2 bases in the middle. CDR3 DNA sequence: TGTGCCAGCAGTGAACTCTACGAGCAGTACTTC. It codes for CASSELYEQYF. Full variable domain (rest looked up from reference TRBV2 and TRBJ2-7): EPEVTQTPSHQVTQMGQEVILRCVPISNHLYFYWYRQILGQKVEFLVSFYNNEISEKSEIFDDQFSVERPDGSNFTLKIRSTKLEDSAMYFCASSELYEQYFGPGTRLTVT.

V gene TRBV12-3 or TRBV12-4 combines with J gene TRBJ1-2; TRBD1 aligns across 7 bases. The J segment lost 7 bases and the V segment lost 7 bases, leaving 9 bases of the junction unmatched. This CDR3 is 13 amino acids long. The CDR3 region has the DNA TGTGCCAGCAACTACAGGGGCGGCGGTGGCTACACCTTC. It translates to CASNYRGGGGYTF.

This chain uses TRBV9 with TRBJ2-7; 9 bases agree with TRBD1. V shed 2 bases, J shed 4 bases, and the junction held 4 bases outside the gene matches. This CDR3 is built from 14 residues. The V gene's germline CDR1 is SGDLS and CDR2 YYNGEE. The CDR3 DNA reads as TGTGCCAGCAGCGTTGGGACAGGGAAATACGAGCAGTACTTC. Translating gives CASSVGTGKYEQYF.

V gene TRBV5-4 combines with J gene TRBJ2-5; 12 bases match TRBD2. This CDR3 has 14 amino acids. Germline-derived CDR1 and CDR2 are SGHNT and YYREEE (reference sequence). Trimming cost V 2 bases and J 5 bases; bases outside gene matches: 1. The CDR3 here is CASSLGTSGETQYF. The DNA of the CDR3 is TGTGCCAGCAGCTTAGGGACTAGCGGGGAGACCCAGTACTTC.

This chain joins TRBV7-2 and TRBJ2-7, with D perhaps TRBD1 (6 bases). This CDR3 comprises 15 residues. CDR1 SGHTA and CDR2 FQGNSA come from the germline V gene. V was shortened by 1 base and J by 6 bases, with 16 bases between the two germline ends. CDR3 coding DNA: TGTGCCAGCAGCTTAGTGGTGGGTCCCAGGGGCGAGCAGTACTTC. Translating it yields CASSLVVGPRGEQYF.